The subject of this entry is one T cell receptor beta chain. Its antigen is not identified. The entry originates in a study of cytomegalovirus exposure and HLA in healthy donors. PCR primers comprised 60 Vbeta and 13 Jbeta primers. In the original workflow: Approximately 79 million unique TCR beta chains, roughly 11 million of them shared, were counted by a later analysis. Sequencing was performed with immunoSEQ multiplex PCR; in TCRdb, only in-frame clones are kept and a portion is missing. The V and J calls and clone size were taken over from that table, and D and trimming were inferred from the DNA. Of approximately 160,000 clones listed, approximately 84% are singletons. V lost 7 bases, J lost 4 bases, and 10 bases lay in between. CDR1 and CDR2 (germline): MNHNS, SASEGT. The CDR3 totals 13 residues. General study points: Accurate prediction of HLA-A and HLA-B alleles (for most subjects) was reportedly achieved from TCR beta sequences.

There were likely unrecorded immune exposures, though donors were nominally healthy when sampled. The TCR sequence derives from a girl aged 10-17 years in good health and CMV-seropositive. The sample taken for sequencing was PBMCs. The chain joins TRBV6-1 to TRBJ2-2, with TRBD1 as a possible D gene (5 bases). CDR3 DNA: TGTGCCAGCATGTTTAGGGGCACCGGGGAGCTGTTTTTT. Translation: CASMFRGTGELFF.